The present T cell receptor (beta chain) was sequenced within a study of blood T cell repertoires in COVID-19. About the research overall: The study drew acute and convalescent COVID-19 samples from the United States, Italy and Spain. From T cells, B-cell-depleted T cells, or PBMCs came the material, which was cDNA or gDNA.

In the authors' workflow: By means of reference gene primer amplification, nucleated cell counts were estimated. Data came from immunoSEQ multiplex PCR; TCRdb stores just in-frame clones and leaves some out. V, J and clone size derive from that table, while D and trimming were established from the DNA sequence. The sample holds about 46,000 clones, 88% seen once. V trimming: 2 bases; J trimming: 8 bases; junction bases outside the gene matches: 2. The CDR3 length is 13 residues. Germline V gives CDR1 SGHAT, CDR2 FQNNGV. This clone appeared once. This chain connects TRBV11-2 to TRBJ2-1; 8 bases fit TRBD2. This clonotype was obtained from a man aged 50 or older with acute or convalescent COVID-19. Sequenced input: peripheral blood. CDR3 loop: CASSLTAGDEQFF. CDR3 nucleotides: TGTGCCAGCAGCTTAACAGCGGGAGATGAGCAGTTCTTC.